This entry lists 3 T cell receptor beta chains sequenced from one sample in a study of metastatic and nonmetastatic thyroid tumors. No treatment of any kind had been given to any patient before thyroid surgery. Using MiXCR, TCRdb re-called clones from the PCR reads. The sample includes approximately 30,000 clones, about 3.7% of them seen just once. Specimen: blood. Receptors were obtained from a male donor with papillary thyroid cancer or a benign thyroid nodule (not recorded which). Some clones in this sample may be carry-over from other donors' samples.

The chain combines TRBV28 with TRBJ2-2; 11 nucleotides align to TRBD2. The V and J ends lost 6 bases and 13 bases, in that order; junction bases with no gene match: 16. Germline V lookup: CDR1 MDHEN, CDR2 SYDVKM. This CDR3 spans 16 amino acids. DNA of the CDR3: TGTGCCAGCAGCCCAGGTGGTAGCGGGAGGGCCCGGGGGCTGTTTTTT. Translating gives CASSPGGSGRARGLFF.

This CDR3 reads CATSDSTGNYGYTF. The CDR3 DNA sequence: TGTGCCACCAGTGATTCGACAGGGAACTATGGCTACACCTTC. The rearrangement links TRBV24-1 to TRBJ1-2, with 7 positions matching TRBD1. The CDR3 is made up of 14 amino acids. Losses at the gene ends were 2 bases for V and 2 bases for J; bases not matched to a gene: 1. Germline-derived CDR1 and CDR2 are KGHDR and SFDVKD.

This clone has more than one count but fewer than ten. Just one base apart from a much larger clone, this may be a read error. The same CDR3 can be traced to other DNA sequences in this sample. This chain joins TRBV3-1 and TRBJ2-1, with D perhaps TRBD2 (5 bases). The CDR3 is 14 amino acids. Germline CDR1 reads LGHDT; CDR2 reads YNNKEL (reference sequence). In DNA, the CDR3 is TGTGCCAGCAGCCAAGGCCTCCTAGCCGGTAAAACCTTATTC. Translated, it gives CASSQGLLAGKTLF.